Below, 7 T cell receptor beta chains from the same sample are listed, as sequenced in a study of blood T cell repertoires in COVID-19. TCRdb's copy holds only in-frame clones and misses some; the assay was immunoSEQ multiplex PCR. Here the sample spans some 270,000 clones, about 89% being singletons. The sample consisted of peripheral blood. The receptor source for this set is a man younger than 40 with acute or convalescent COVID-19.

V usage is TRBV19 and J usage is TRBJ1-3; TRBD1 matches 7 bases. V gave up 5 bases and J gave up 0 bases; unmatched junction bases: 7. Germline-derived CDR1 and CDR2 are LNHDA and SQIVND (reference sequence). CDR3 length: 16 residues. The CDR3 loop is CASSYGTASSGNTIYF. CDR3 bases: TGTGCCAGTAGTTACGGGACAGCATCCTCTGGAAACACCATATATTTT. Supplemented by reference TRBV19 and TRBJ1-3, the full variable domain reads DGGITQSPKYLFRKEGQNVTLSCEQNLNHDAMYWYRQDPGQGLRLIYYSQIVNDFQKGDIAEGYSVSREKKESFPLTVTSAQKNPTAFYLCASSYGTASSGNTIYFGEGSWLTVV.

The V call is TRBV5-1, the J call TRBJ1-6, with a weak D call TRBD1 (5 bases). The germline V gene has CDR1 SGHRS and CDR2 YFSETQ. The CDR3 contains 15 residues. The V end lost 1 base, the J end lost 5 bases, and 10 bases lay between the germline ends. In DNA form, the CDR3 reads TGCGCCAGCAGCTTGCAGGGAAGGAATAATTCACCCCTCCACTTT. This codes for CASSLQGRNNSPLHF.

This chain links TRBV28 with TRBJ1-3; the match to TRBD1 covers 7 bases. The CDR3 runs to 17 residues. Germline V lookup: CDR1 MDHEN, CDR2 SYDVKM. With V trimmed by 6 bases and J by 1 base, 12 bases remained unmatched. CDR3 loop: CASRGQLNPRSGNTIYF. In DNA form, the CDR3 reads TGTGCCAGCAGGGGACAGCTTAACCCCCGATCTGGAAACACCATATATTTT.

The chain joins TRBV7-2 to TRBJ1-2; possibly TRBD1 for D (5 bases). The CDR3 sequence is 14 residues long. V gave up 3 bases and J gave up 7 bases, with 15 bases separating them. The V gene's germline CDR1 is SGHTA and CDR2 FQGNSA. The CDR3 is CASSLIQGQSGYTF. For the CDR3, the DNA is TGTGCCAGCAGCTTGATTCAGGGTCAAAGTGGCTACACCTTC.

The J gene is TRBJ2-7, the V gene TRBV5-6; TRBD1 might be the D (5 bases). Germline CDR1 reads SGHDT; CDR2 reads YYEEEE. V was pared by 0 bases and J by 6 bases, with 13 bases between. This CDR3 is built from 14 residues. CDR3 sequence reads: CASSLGQGPAEQYF. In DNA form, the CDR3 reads TGTGCCAGCAGCTTGGGGCAGGGCCCGGCCGAGCAGTACTTC.

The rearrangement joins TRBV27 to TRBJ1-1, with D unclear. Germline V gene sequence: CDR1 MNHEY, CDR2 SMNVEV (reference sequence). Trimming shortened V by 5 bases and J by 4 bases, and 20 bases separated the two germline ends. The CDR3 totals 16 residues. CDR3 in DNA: TGTGCCAGCAGTCGAGTACGAGGTGGATCTGGCACTGAAGCTTTCTTT. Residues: CASSRVRGGSGTEAFF.

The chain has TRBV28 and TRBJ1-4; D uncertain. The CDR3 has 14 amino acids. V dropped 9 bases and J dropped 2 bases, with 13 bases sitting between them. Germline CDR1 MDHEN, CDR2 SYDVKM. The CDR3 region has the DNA TGTGCCAGACCTCGCGGGCTCACTAATGAAAAACTGTTTTTT. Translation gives CARPRGLTNEKLFF.